The 20 T cell receptor beta chains presented below share a single source sample, sequenced in a study of OX40 agonist ivuxolimab in advanced cancers. The assay was immunoSEQ multiplex PCR, and TCRdb's table has in-frame clones only and misses some. The sample consists of more than 45,000 clones, around 82% of them appearing once. The starting material was CD4+ or CD8+ T cells sorted from blood, obtained in a trial of the OX40 agonist ivuxolimab. The receptors here all came from an adult with an advanced solid tumor such as melanoma, head and neck, liver or kidney cancer.

The chain combines TRBV7-3 with TRBJ1-2, with TRBD1 as a possible D gene (6 bases). Deletions cut 5 bases from V and 3 bases from J, with 13 bases between. The germline gives CDR1 SGHTA, CDR2 FQGTGA. The CDR3 consists of 14 residues. This CDR3 is CASSAAGADYGYTF. The CDR3 DNA sequence: TGTGCCAGCAGCGCGGCAGGGGCGGACTATGGCTACACCTTC.

The rearrangement links TRBV5-1 to TRBJ2-1; 9 bases align to TRBD2. The CDR3 is 18 amino acids. V dropped 5 bases and J dropped 0; count of bases not matched to a gene: 12. Germline V CDR1 and CDR2: SGHRS, YFSETQ. CDR3 nucleotides: TGCGCCAGCAGTTTTAGCGGGAGTTCCCGGAGCTCCTACAATGAGCAGTTCTTC. Protein sequence: CASSFSGSSRSSYNEQFF.

CDR3 in DNA: TGTGCCAGCAGTAACCCTCTGCCCAATGAGCAGTTCTTC. It yields the protein CASSNPLPNEQFF. The chain couples TRBV6-5 to TRBJ2-1, with D unclear. V gave up 5 bases and J gave up 6 bases, with 11 bases separating them. CDR3 length equals 13 residues. From germline, CDR1 is MNHEY and CDR2 SVGAGI.

This clone has only a few counts. This rearrangement joins TRBV7-2 to TRBJ2-7; D uncertain. CDR3 length equals 14 residues. Germline V gene lookup returns CDR1 SGHTA and CDR2 FQGNSA. Trimming took off 4 bases at V and 5 bases at J, with 15 bases between the two ends. The CDR3 nucleotides read TGTGCCAGCAGCTCGGGTGGGGATTTTAACGAGCAGTACTTC. It encodes CASSSGGDFNEQYF.

This clone was recorded once. This chain uses TRBV4-3 with TRBJ1-5; D may be TRBD1 (5 bases). V was trimmed by 0 bases and J by 2 bases, leaving 8 bases between them. Germline V CDR1 and CDR2: LGHNA, YSLEER. The CDR3 length is 15 residues. The CDR3 is CASSQDGGGNQPQHF. The CDR3 DNA reads TGCGCCAGCAGCCAAGATGGGGGTGGCAATCAGCCCCAGCATTTT.

This chain connects TRBV4-1 to TRBJ2-3; 10 positions match TRBD2. The CDR3 extends over 16 amino acids. CDR1 MGHRA and CDR2 YSYEKL come from the germline V gene. V lost 0 bases to trimming and J lost 4 bases; unmatched junction nucleotides: 4. DNA for the CDR3: TGCGCCAGCAGCCAAGATGGAGCGGGAGGGGCAGATACGCAGTATTTT. Its translation is CASSQDGAGGADTQYF.

The rearrangement links TRBV6-1 to TRBJ2-5; the D is unclear. The J call may be incorrect, as the DNA end agrees better with TRBJ2-7. The germline V gene encodes CDR1 MNHNS and CDR2 SASEGT. The CDR3 runs to 14 residues. Written as DNA, the CDR3 is TGTGCCAGCAGTGAGGCTGGGGTAACCTACGAGCAGTACTTC. The encoded protein is CASSEAGVTYEQYF.

This sequence joins TRBV6-4 and TRBJ2-3; D assignment may be TRBD1 or TRBD2 (5 bases each). V lost 4 bases and J lost 9, with 14 bases in between. Germline V gives CDR1 MRHNA, CDR2 SNTAGT. This CDR3 spans 13 amino acids. CDR3 in amino acids: CASSVVGGGTQYF. The CDR3 DNA is TGTGCCAGCAGTGTGGTTGGTGGGGGAACGCAGTATTTT.

This clone has a single count. The CDR3 loop is CAWTAGGSYEQYF. CDR3 nucleotide sequence: TGTGCCTGGACGGCGGGAGGGTCCTACGAGCAGTACTTC. The rearrangement uses TRBV30 and TRBJ2-7; 9 bases line up with TRBD2. Germline-derived CDR1 and CDR2 are GTSNPN and SVGIG (reference sequence). V lost 4 bases and J lost 1; bases outside the gene matches: 2. This CDR3 is 13 amino acids long.

V and J are TRBV11-2 and TRBJ1-4; D is possibly TRBD1 (6 bases). Germline CDR1 is SGHAT and CDR2 is FQNNGV. Trimming removed 5 bases from V and 8 bases from J, with 21 bases in between. This CDR3 has 16 amino acids. CDR3 in DNA: TGTGCCAGCAGCGCCGTCGGGGGGCCGAGGGGAGAAAAACTGTTTTTT. Protein sequence: CASSAVGGPRGEKLFF. The entire variable domain, with the rest obtained from reference TRBV11-2 and TRBJ1-4, is as follows: EAGVAQSPRYKIIEKRQSVAFWCNPISGHATLYWYQQILGQGPKLLIQFQNNGVVDDSQLPKDRFSAERLKGVDSTLKIQPAKLEDSAVYLCASSAVGGPRGEKLFFGSGTQLSVL.

This sequence joins TRBV29-1 and TRBJ1-2, with D hard to call. CDR3 length equals 16 residues. Germline loops: CDR1 SQVTM, CDR2 ANQGSEA. V was cut by 3 bases and J by 6 bases, with 23 bases left in between. CDR3 sequence (DNA): TGCAGCGTTGAGATCCCGGTGGGCCAGAAATTACATGGCTACACCTTC. This encodes CSVEIPVGQKLHGYTF.

The chain has TRBV6-1 and TRBJ2-3; D possibly uses TRBD1 or TRBD2 (5 bases each). This CDR3 is 13 amino acids long. V lost 10 bases and J lost 6, with 17 bases in between. Germline V gene sequence: CDR1 MNHNS, CDR2 SASEGT. CDR3 residues: CATTIGASDTQYF. The CDR3 DNA sequence: TGTGCCACCACCATCGGGGCATCTGATACGCAGTATTTT.

The rearrangement uses TRBV14 and TRBJ1-2; no clear D gene. The V and J ends lost 4 bases and 0 bases respectively, with 21 bases between them. The CDR3 is 18 residues long. Looked up from germline, CDR1 is SGHDN and CDR2 is FVKESK. The CDR3 sequence: CASSPDLPRMVTNYGYTF. CDR3 in DNA: TGTGCCAGCAGCCCTGACCTTCCCAGAATGGTTACTAACTATGGCTACACCTTC.

Written as DNA, the CDR3 is TGTGCCAGCAGCTTAGACGGAGGGCGATCCTATGGCTACACCTTC. Amino acids: CASSLDGGRSYGYTF. This sequence joins TRBV7-1 and TRBJ1-2; no reliable D call. TRBV7-1 counts as an open reading frame of uncertain function. V lost 4 bases, J lost 4 bases, and 16 bases lay in between. The CDR3 consists of 15 residues.

This clone was detected a few times. J is TRBJ2-1 and V is TRBV19, with 7 bases aligning to TRBD2. The CDR3 runs to 15 residues. Germline lookup yields CDR1 LNHDA and CDR2 SQIVND (reference sequence). Trimming at V came to 4 bases and at J to 5 bases, leaving 8 bases not matched to a gene. CDR3 sequence: CASSTGRGAHNEQFF. The CDR3 DNA follows: TGTGCCAGTAGTACAGGGAGGGGAGCCCACAATGAGCAGTTCTTC.

CDR3 protein: CASSIGAVNTEAFF. In DNA form, the CDR3 reads TGTGCCAGTAGTATAGGCGCGGTTAACACTGAAGCTTTCTTT. This rearrangement joins TRBV19 to TRBJ1-1; D not resolved. The CDR3 consists of 14 residues. Trimming left V 1 base short and J 2 bases short, with 8 bases between. The germline V gene has CDR1 LNHDA and CDR2 SQIVND (reference sequence).

In nucleotides, the CDR3 is TGTGCCAGCACCGTGACAGGGGGCCCCTACGAGCAGTACTTC. It specifies CASTVTGGPYEQYF. This chain uses TRBV6-1 with TRBJ2-7; 10 bases align to TRBD1. Trimming removed 7 bases from V and 2 bases from J; junction bases left unmatched: 5. Germline V gene sequence: CDR1 MNHNS, CDR2 SASEGT. The CDR3 covers 14 residues.

The gene calls are TRBV14 and TRBJ1-2; D unclear. The V end was cut by 6 bases, the J end by 3 bases, with 11 bases between. CDR3 length equals 13 residues. Germline lookup yields CDR1 SGHDN and CDR2 FVKESK. CDR3 nucleotides: TGTGCCAGCAGTGCTGGGGTCCACTATGGCTACACCTTC. Translated: CASSAGVHYGYTF.

CDR3 DNA: TGTGCCAGCAGCGCCCACGGGCTAGCGGGGTTCACTAGCACAGATACGCAGTATTTT. Its protein is CASSAHGLAGFTSTDTQYF. The chain carries TRBV9 and TRBJ2-3; 9 bases map to TRBD2. V lost 3 bases and J lost 0; bases outside the gene matches: 14. Germline assignment: CDR1 SGDLS and CDR2 YYNGEE. This CDR3 comprises 19 residues.

This clone was picked up a small number of times. The chain is built from TRBV6-1 and TRBJ2-1, with 7 bases lining up with TRBD1. The V segment lost 2 bases and the J segment 6 bases; nucleotides outside the gene matches: 7. Germline CDR1 reads MNHNS; CDR2 reads SASEGT. CDR3 length: 15 residues. As DNA, the CDR3 is TGTGCCAGCAGTGAAAGGGACAGACCGATCAATGAGCAGTTCTTC. It translates to CASSERDRPINEQFF.